This TCR beta chain was recovered during a study of blood T cell repertoires in COVID-19. Study-wide background: The United States, Italy and Spain supplied acute and convalescent COVID-19 samples. T cells, B-cell-depleted T cells, or PBMCs supplied cDNA or gDNA.

Trimming left V 7 bases short and J 8 bases short, with 11 bases between. Germline V gene data show CDR1 as MNHEY and CDR2 as SVGAGI. The CDR3 has 12 residues. Original methodology: Using reference gene primer amplification, nucleated cell counts were estimated. Profiled with immunoSEQ multiplex PCR; TCRdb holds only in-frame clones, not every one. V, J and clone size were drawn from that table, and D and trimming were deduced from the DNA. This table has about 200,000 clones, roughly 84% appearing once. The source is an elderly woman with acute or convalescent COVID-19. The specimen sequenced was peripheral blood. The gene calls are TRBV6-5 and TRBJ1-4; D call uncertain. The CDR3 region is CASKEAGEKLFF. The CDR3, as DNA: TGTGCCAGCAAAGAGGCCGGGGAAAAACTGTTTTTT.